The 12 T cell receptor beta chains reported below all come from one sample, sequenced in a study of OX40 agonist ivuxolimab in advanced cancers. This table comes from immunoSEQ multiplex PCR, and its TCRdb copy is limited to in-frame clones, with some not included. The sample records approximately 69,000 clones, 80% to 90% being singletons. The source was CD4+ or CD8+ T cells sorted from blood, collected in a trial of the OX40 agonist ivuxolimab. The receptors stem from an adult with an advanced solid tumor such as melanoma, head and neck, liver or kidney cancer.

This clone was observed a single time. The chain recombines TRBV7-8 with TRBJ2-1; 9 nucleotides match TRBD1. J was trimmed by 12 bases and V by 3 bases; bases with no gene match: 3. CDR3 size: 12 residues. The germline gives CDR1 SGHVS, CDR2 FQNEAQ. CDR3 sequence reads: CASSFTGGRQFF. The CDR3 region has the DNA TGTGCCAGCAGCTTCACAGGGGGCAGGCAGTTCTTC.

For the CDR3, the DNA is TGTGCCTGGGACGGACTAGCGGGAAGCTCCTACAATGAGCAGTTCTTC. It encodes CAWDGLAGSSYNEQFF. The V gene is TRBV30, the J gene TRBJ2-1, with 12 bases matching TRBD2. V shed 5 bases, J shed 0 bases, and the junction held 5 bases outside the gene matches. This CDR3 has 16 amino acids. Germline CDR1 reads GTSNPN; CDR2 reads SVGIG (reference sequence).

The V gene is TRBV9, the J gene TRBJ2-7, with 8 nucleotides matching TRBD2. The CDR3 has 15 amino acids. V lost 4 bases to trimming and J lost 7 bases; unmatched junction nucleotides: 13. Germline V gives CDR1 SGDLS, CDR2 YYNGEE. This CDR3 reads CASSPRGSGMGEQYF. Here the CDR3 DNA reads TGTGCCAGCAGCCCCCGGGGTAGCGGGATGGGAGAGCAGTACTTC.

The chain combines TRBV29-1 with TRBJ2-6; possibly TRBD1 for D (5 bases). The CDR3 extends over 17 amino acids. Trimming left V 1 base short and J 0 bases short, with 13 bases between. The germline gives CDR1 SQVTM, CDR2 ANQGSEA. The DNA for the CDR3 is TGCAGCGTTGAAGTCACAGGCTCTACCTCTGGGGCCAACGTCCTGACTTTC. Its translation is CSVEVTGSTSGANVLTF.

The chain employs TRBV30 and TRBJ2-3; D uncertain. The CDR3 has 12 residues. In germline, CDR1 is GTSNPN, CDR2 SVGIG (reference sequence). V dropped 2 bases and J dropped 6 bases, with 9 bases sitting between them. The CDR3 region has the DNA TGTGCCTGGAGTCCCCAGCACGATACGCAGTATTTT. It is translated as CAWSPQHDTQYF.

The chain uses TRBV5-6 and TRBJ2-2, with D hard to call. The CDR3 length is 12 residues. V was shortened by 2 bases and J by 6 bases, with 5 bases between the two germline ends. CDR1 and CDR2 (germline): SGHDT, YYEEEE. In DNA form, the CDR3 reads TGTGCCAGCAGCTTTTCGGCCGGGGAGCTGTTTTTT. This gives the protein CASSFSAGELFF.

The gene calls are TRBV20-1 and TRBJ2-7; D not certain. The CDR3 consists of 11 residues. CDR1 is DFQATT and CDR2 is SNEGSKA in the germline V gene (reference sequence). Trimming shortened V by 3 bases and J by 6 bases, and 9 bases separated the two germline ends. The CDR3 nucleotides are TGCAGTGCTAGGCTCGGCTCCGAGCAGTACTTC. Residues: CSARLGSEQYF.

The CDR3 DNA reads as TGTGCCAGCAGCTTAGATTCGTTTAGCACAGATACGCAGTATTTT. Protein: CASSLDSFSTDTQYF. The chain uses TRBV11-3 and TRBJ2-3, with D unclear. V gave up 0 bases and J gave up 0 bases, with 7 bases separating them. Germline lookup yields CDR1 SGHNT and CDR2 YENEEA. This CDR3 region has 15 residues.

The CDR3: CASSPGQNQPQHF. Written as DNA, the CDR3 is TGTGCCAGCTCACCCGGACAGAATCAGCCCCAGCATTTT. The V gene is TRBV18, the J gene TRBJ1-5; D perhaps matches TRBD1 (6 bases). CDR3 length: 13 amino acids. V lost 3 bases, J lost 4 bases, and 7 bases lay in between. Per the germline V gene, CDR1 is KGHSH and CDR2 is LQKENI. Combining the CDR3 with reference TRBV18 and TRBJ1-5 gives the whole variable domain NAGVMQNPRHLVRRRGQEARLRCSPMKGHSHVYWYRQLPEEGLKFMVYLQKENIIDESGMPKERFSAEFPKEGPSILRIQQVVRGDSAAYFCASSPGQNQPQHFGDGTRLSIL.

CDR3 in DNA: TGTGCCAGCAGCGCGGGACAGAACACTGAAGCTTTCTTT. Residues: CASSAGQNTEAFF. The rearrangement links TRBV6-4 to TRBJ1-1; D perhaps matches TRBD1 (6 bases). In germline, CDR1 is MRHNA, CDR2 SNTAGT. The CDR3 contains 13 residues. Trimming stripped 6 bases from V and 1 base from J, with 9 bases between.

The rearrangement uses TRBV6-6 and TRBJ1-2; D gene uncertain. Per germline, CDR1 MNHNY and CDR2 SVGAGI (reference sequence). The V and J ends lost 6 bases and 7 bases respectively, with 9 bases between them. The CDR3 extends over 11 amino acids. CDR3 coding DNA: TGTGCCAGCAGCTCCTCCGCTGGCTACACCTTC. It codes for CASSSSAGYTF.

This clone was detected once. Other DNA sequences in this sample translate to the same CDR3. In nucleotides, the CDR3 is TGTGCCAGCAGCCTACAGGGGGCGGGTTACGAGCAGTACTTC. This codes for CASSLQGAGYEQYF. The chain employs TRBV2 and TRBJ2-7; TRBD1 aligns across 9 bases. Germline CDR1 is SNHLY and CDR2 is FYNNEI. The CDR3 totals 14 residues. The J segment lost 4 bases and the V segment lost 6 bases, leaving 7 bases of the junction unmatched.